Below are 26 T cell receptor beta chains sequenced from a single sample in a study of T-cell reconstitution after alpha-beta-depleted transplantation in children. Preparation of the TCRbeta library involved a method that used unique molecular identifiers. One entry per CDR3 protein, called by TCRdb with MiXCR from the PCR reads. The data show almost 500,000 distinct CDR3 sequences, with roughly an eighth seen just once and about 5.6% held by the top ten. The sample consisted of PBMCs from the stem cell graft donor, taken from the stem cell graft. The receptors stem from a human donor who donated a stem cell graft to a child with combined immunodeficiency.

The chain links TRBV9 to TRBJ1-6; TRBD1 matches 8 bases. The CDR3 is made up of 18 amino acids. Germline V gene lookup returns CDR1 SGDLS and CDR2 YYNGEE. V was clipped by 4 bases and J by 9 bases; unmatched bases: 18. The CDR3 loop reads CASSPSPVGQGSGSPLHF. The CDR3 nucleotides read TGTGCCAGCAGCCCGAGCCCGGTCGGACAGGGAAGCGGTTCACCCCTCCACTTT.

Ten or more counts support this clonotype. The chain carries TRBV24-1 and TRBJ2-1; D not certain. CDR1 and CDR2 (germline): KGHDR, SFDVKD. V lost 5 bases, J lost 12 bases, and 10 bases lay in between. The CDR3 is 11 residues long. CDR3 nucleotides: TGTGCCACCAGTGGGGGTCAAGGGCAGTTCTTC. This sequence encodes CATSGGQGQFF.

This clonotype was detected a few times. J is TRBJ2-7 and V is TRBV5-1; 10 bases line up with TRBD2. The CDR3 is made up of 17 amino acids. Germline loops: CDR1 SGHRS, CDR2 YFSETQ. The J segment lost 4 bases and the V segment lost 0 bases, leaving 10 bases of the junction unmatched. CDR3 nucleotide sequence: TGCGCCAGCAGCTTGGCCGTTGCAAGCGGGGGGGCATACGAGCAGTACTTC. It specifies CASSLAVASGGAYEQYF.

On this clonotype: This may stem from a read error, because a much larger clone lies one nucleotide away. The chain is built from TRBV5-6 and TRBJ2-2; maybe TRBD1 (5 bases). Germline V gives CDR1 SGHDT, CDR2 YYEEEE. CDR3 length equals 15 residues. CDR3 residues: CASSFVDVDTWELFF. CDR3 bases: TGTGCCAGCAGCTTCGTGGACGTGGACACCTGGGAGCTGTTTTTT.

This clonotype was observed a handful of times. This chain links TRBV5-1 with TRBJ2-7, with D perhaps given as TRBD1 or TRBD2 (5 bases each). Germline values: CDR1 SGHRS, CDR2 YFSETQ. This CDR3 comprises 14 residues. Trimming left V 4 bases short and J 4 bases short, with 15 bases between. The CDR3 coding sequence is TGCGCCAGCAGCCCCGATGGGGGAGAGTACGAGCAGTACTTC. Its translation is CASSPDGGEYEQYF.

The genes are TRBV5-1 and TRBJ1-3; D unresolved. V gave up 0 bases and J gave up 6 bases, with 10 bases separating them. The CDR3 is 14 residues long. From germline, CDR1 is SGHRS and CDR2 YFSETQ. The DNA of the CDR3 is TGCGCCAGCAGCTTGGGACAACGAGAAAACACCATATATTTT. Its protein is CASSLGQRENTIYF.

This chain uses TRBV7-8 with TRBJ1-4; D call uncertain. CDR1 SGHVS and CDR2 FQNEAQ come from the germline V gene. Trimming removed 1 base from V and 8 bases from J, with 11 bases in between. The CDR3 is 14 residues long. CDR3 residues: CASSLDLAAEKLFF. The CDR3 DNA is TGTGCCAGCAGCTTAGATCTCGCGGCGGAAAAACTGTTTTTT.

The rearrangement links TRBV5-6 to TRBJ2-6, with 9 bases that match TRBD1. Germline V gene sequence: CDR1 SGHDT, CDR2 YYEEEE. Germline trimming cut 2 bases from V and 3 bases from J; bases unmatched to any gene: 3. This CDR3 is built from 16 residues. The CDR3: CASSLQGADGANVLTF. The CDR3 nucleotides are TGTGCCAGCAGCTTACAGGGGGCGGATGGGGCCAACGTCCTGACTTTC. The full variable domain, in which reference TRBV5-6 and TRBJ2-6 provide the parts outside the CDR3, is DAGVTQSPTHLIKTRGQQVTLRCSPKSGHDTVSWYQQALGQGPQFIFQYYEEEERQRGNFPDRFSGHQFPNYSSELNVNALLLGDSALYLCASSLQGADGANVLTFGAGSRLTVL.

The rearrangement joins TRBV6-1 to TRBJ2-1, with 7 nucleotides matching TRBD2. Per the germline V gene, CDR1 is MNHNS and CDR2 is SASEGT. This CDR3 is 15 amino acids long. After removal of 1 base from V and 5 bases from J, the junction contained 5 bases not matched to a gene. The CDR3: CASSEDPGRDNEQFF. DNA of the CDR3: TGTGCCAGCAGTGAAGACCCGGGGAGGGACAATGAGCAGTTCTTC.

The chain couples TRBV2 to TRBJ2-1; D is unresolved. V lost 10 bases, J lost 6 bases, and 13 bases lay in between. The length of the CDR3 is 12 residues. Looked up from germline, CDR1 is SNHLY and CDR2 is FYNNEI. Written as DNA, the CDR3 is TGTGCCAACCTAAAAACTGCCAATGAGCAGTTCTTC. Its protein product is CANLKTANEQFF. Looking up the rest from reference TRBV2 and TRBJ2-1 gives the full variable domain: EPEVTQTPSHQVTQMGQEVILRCVPISNHLYFYWYRQILGQKVEFLVSFYNNEISEKSEIFDDQFSVERPDGSNFTLKIRSTKLEDSAMYFCANLKTANEQFFGPGTRLTVL.

This clonotype has more than one count but fewer than ten. The rearrangement links TRBV10-3 to TRBJ1-6; D gene ambiguous. This CDR3 spans 16 amino acids. V was shortened by 3 bases and J by 2 bases, with 11 bases between the two germline ends. Per germline, CDR1 ENHRY and CDR2 SYGVKD. CDR3 region: CAISEVLAAYNSPLHF. CDR3 DNA sequence: TGTGCCATCAGTGAAGTTTTGGCAGCCTATAATTCACCCCTCCACTTT.

This clonotype was counted at least ten times. The chain links TRBV6-2 or TRBV6-3 to TRBJ1-1; D is perhaps TRBD1 (5 bases). Deletions cut 6 bases from V and 3 bases from J, with 14 bases between. Germline V gene sequence: CDR1 MNHEY, CDR2 SVGEGT. The length of the CDR3 is 14 residues. In nucleotides, the CDR3 is TGTGCCAGCAGACGACAGTTGCTCGACACTGAAGCTTTCTTT. This translates into CASRRQLLDTEAFF.

This chain joins TRBV7-9 and TRBJ2-2; no reliable D call. V lost 5 bases and J 9 bases, leaving 10 bases between the germline ends. The CDR3 covers 12 residues. Germline loops: CDR1 SEHNR, CDR2 FQNEAQ (reference sequence). The CDR3 spells CASSLGSRELFF. The CDR3, as DNA: TGTGCCAGCAGCCTAGGGTCCAGGGAGCTGTTTTTT.

The gene calls are TRBV27 and TRBJ1-5; D ambiguous. CDR1 and CDR2 from the germline V gene are MNHEY and SMNVEV (reference sequence). The CDR3 extends over 13 amino acids. V was pared by 3 bases and J by 7 bases, with 10 bases between. CDR3 sequence (DNA): TGTGCCAGCAGTTTTTCTCGGTTGCAGCCCCAGCATTTT. Protein: CASSFSRLQPQHF.

The chain joins TRBV4-2 to TRBJ2-5, with a weak D call TRBD1 (6 bases). Germline CDR1 reads LGHNA; CDR2 reads YNFKEQ. V lost 3 bases to trimming and J lost 5 bases, with 16 bases between them. The CDR3 has 15 amino acids. The CDR3 DNA follows: TGTGCCAGCAGCCAGGGGCCGGGACACTTGGAGACCCAGTACTTC. Protein sequence: CASSQGPGHLETQYF.

This clonotype occurred many times. This chain joins TRBV5-1 and TRBJ2-1; D may be TRBD2 (6 bases). V was pared by 1 base and J by 2 bases, with 16 bases between. The CDR3 loop spans 17 amino acids. Germline lookup yields CDR1 SGHRS and CDR2 YFSETQ. The CDR3 DNA reads as TGCGCCAGCAGCTTGTTCGGAATAGCGGATCCCTACAATGAGCAGTTCTTC. Amino acids: CASSLFGIADPYNEQFF.

This clonotype was found a few times. The V and J genes are TRBV15 and TRBJ1-2; 8 nucleotides agree with TRBD1. The J segment lost 6 bases and the V segment lost 3 bases, leaving 9 bases of the junction unmatched. Germline loops: CDR1 LNHNV, CDR2 YYDKDF (reference sequence). This CDR3 contains 15 residues. DNA for the CDR3: TGTGCCACCAGCAGTGGTATGGGACAGGCGCATGGCTACACCTTC. It translates to CATSSGMGQAHGYTF. The entire variable domain, with the rest obtained from reference TRBV15 and TRBJ1-2, is as follows: DAMVIQNPRYQVTQFGKPVTLSCSQTLNHNVMYWYQQKSSQAPKLLFHYYDKDFNNEADTPDNFQSRRPNTSFCFLDIRSPGLGDTAMYLCATSSGMGQAHGYTFGSGTRLTVV.

In its sample, this clonotype was seen a few times. The J gene is TRBJ1-1, the V gene TRBV4-3; 7 positions match TRBD1. The CDR3 runs 13 residues. V gave up 4 bases and J gave up 4 bases; unmatched junction bases: 3. CDR1 and CDR2 from the germline V gene are LGHNA and YSLEER. CDR3 DNA: TGCGCCAGCAGCCTGACAGGGACCACTGAAGCTTTCTTT. Translation: CASSLTGTTEAFF.

At least ten counts were recorded for this clonotype. The gene calls are TRBV12-3 or TRBV12-4 and TRBJ1-1; TRBD1 agrees at 9 bases. This CDR3 contains 12 residues. V lost 6 bases, J lost 10 bases, and 6 bases stayed unmatched. The CDR3 here is CASSGTGRGAFF. In nucleotides, the CDR3 is TGTGCCAGCAGCGGGACAGGGAGGGGAGCTTTCTTT.

This clonotype showed up many times. The chain uses TRBV9 and TRBJ2-1; TRBD2 matches 14 bases. This CDR3 contains 16 residues. CDR1 and CDR2 from the germline V gene are SGDLS and YYNGEE. Germline trimming cut 4 bases from V and 7 bases from J; bases unmatched to any gene: 7. The DNA for the CDR3 is TGTGCCAGCAGCCCAGGACTAGCGGGGGGACGTAATGAGCAGTTCTTC. Amino acids: CASSPGLAGGRNEQFF.

This clonotype was counted at least ten times. The gene calls are TRBV12-3 or TRBV12-4 and TRBJ1-4; D may be TRBD1 (5 bases). Trimming took 6 bases from V and 4 from J, leaving 9 bases between them. The CDR3 extends over 13 amino acids. CDR3 sequence reads: CASRVTVNEKLFF. The CDR3 nucleotides are TGTGCCAGCAGGGTGACAGTTAATGAAAAACTGTTTTTT.

A few counts support this clonotype. This chain links TRBV11-3 with TRBJ1-1; 7 bases agree with TRBD1. V lost 1 base, J lost 3 bases, and 5 bases stayed unmatched. The CDR3 spans 15 residues. Germline lookup yields CDR1 SGHNT and CDR2 YENEEA. The CDR3 region is CASSLGSGTDTEAFF. DNA for the CDR3: TGTGCCAGCAGCTTAGGCTCCGGGACAGACACTGAAGCTTTCTTT.

This clonotype was counted once. This sequence joins TRBV6-1 and TRBJ2-2; 8 nucleotides line up with TRBD1. Germline-derived CDR1 and CDR2 are MNHNS and SASEGT. V shed 5 bases, J shed 1 base, and the junction held 6 bases outside the gene matches. The CDR3 totals 16 residues. The CDR3 DNA is TGTGCCAGCAGTCGTCCGGACAGGGAGAACACCGGGGAGCTGTTTTTT. Translated: CASSRPDRENTGELFF.

The chain is built from TRBV12-3 or TRBV12-4 and TRBJ2-7; tentatively, D is TRBD1 or TRBD2 (7 bases each). V was clipped by 6 bases and J by 4 bases, with 16 bases between them. This CDR3 comprises 14 residues. The CDR3 spells CASRAGGARYEQYF. The CDR3 region has the DNA TGTGCCAGCAGAGCAGGGGGGGCGCGTTACGAGCAGTACTTC.

This clonotype occurred a few times. The V gene is TRBV20-1, the J gene TRBJ2-2; D remains unclear. Germline loops: CDR1 DFQATT, CDR2 SNEGSKA (reference sequence). The CDR3 sequence is 12 residues long. Trimming took off 4 bases at V and 6 bases at J, with 9 bases between the two ends. CDR3 residues: CSANGVSGELFF. The CDR3 DNA follows: TGCAGTGCTAATGGGGTATCCGGGGAGCTGTTTTTT.

The chain joins TRBV19 to TRBJ2-7; 8 bases are shared with TRBD2. V trimming: 5 bases; J trimming: 5 bases; junction bases outside the gene matches: 5. The CDR3 sequence is 13 residues long. Germline CDR1 reads LNHDA; CDR2 reads SQIVND (reference sequence). CDR3 sequence (DNA): TGTGCCAGTAGTTACAGCGGGAGTGACGAGCAGTACTTC. Encoded protein: CASSYSGSDEQYF.